This is a list of T cell receptor beta chains from one sample in a study of patients and donors after allogeneic stem cell transplantation. TCRdb analysed the RT-PCR reads with MiXCR anew, one entry per CDR3 protein. The top ten clones hold 5.5% to 6.5% of a sample with about 960,000 distinct CDR3 sequences, over 15% of them seen once. The sequenced sample consisted of blood, either unsorted or a sorted T cell fraction (not recorded which). The receptors derive from a human donor who was either an allogeneic HSCT recipient or a stem cell or donor lymphocyte infusion donor (not recorded which). It is not recorded whose cells these are; they may come from a transplant donor. Both conserved end residues are part of each CDR3. D genes are given only for firm matches. Clone size is not always given. Where it is, it says once, few, many or a class for expanded clones.

16	TRBJ2-4	TRBV27	-	-	TGTGCCAGCAGCGACGGCCAGTCTAGAGTCAAAAACATTCAGTACTTC	CASSDGQSRVKNIQYF
13	TRBJ1-4	TRBV6-2/TRBV6-3	-	-	TGTGCCAGCAGTTACAGGGATAATGAAAAACTGTTTTTT	CASSYRDNEKLFF
15	TRBJ1-2	TRBV27	few	TRBD1	TGTGCCAGCAGTTTTTCCACAACAGGGGGTTATGGCTACACCTTC	CASSFSTTGGYGYTF
17	TRBJ2-2	TRBV12-3/TRBV12-4	many	TRBD2	TGTGCCAGCAGTTCCAGGGCTAGTAGCGGGATCTCCGGGGAGCTGTTTTTT	CASSSRASSGISGELFF
13	TRBJ1-2	TRBV20-1	-	TRBD1	TGCAGTGCCCGACAGGGGCAGAGCTATGGCTACACCTTC	CSARQGQSYGYTF
14	TRBJ2-2	TRBV7-3	few	-	TGTGCCAGCAGCTTAGAGGGGATCACCGGGGAGCTGTTTTTT	CASSLEGITGELFF
16	TRBJ2-5	TRBV25-1	-	-	TGTGCCAGCAGTGAATATCCGGGGGGCGGGAGTGAGACCCAGTACTTC	CASSEYPGGGSETQYF
13	TRBJ1-6	TRBV20-1	few	TRBD1	TGCAGTGCGTCCCGGGACAGGGGTTCACCCCTCCACTTT	CSASRDRGSPLHF
12	TRBJ2-3	TRBV20-1	-	-	TGCAGTCGACGGGGGCCGACAGATACGCAGTATTTT	CSRRGPTDTQYF
16	TRBJ1-1	TRBV6-5	few	-	TGTGCCAGCAGTTACTCGACAGTGAACATGAACACTGAAGCTTTCTTT	CASSYSTVNMNTEAFF
17	TRBJ2-2	TRBV7-9	few	TRBD1	TGTGCCAGCAGCCCCGGACAGGGTGGATTCAACACCGGGGAGCTGTTTTTT	CASSPGQGGFNTGELFF
14	TRBJ2-7	TRBV7-9	few	-	TGTGCCAGCAGCTTGACTCCATCGACCTACGAGCAGTACTTC	CASSLTPSTYEQYF
12	TRBJ1-1	TRBV30	few	TRBD1	TGTGCCTCCTCGGACAGGGGCACTGAAGCTTTCTTT	CASSDRGTEAFF
14	TRBJ2-1	TRBV12-3/TRBV12-4	-	-	TGTGCCAGCACAACAGTAGCAGGTGGCGATGAGCAGTTCTTC	CASTTVAGGDEQFF
12	TRBJ1-2	TRBV15	few	-	TGTGCCACCAGCAGACCTAACTATGGCTACACCTTC	CATSRPNYGYTF
14	TRBJ1-1	TRBV21-1	-	-	TGTGCCAGCAGCATTAGGACAGGGGGCACTGAAGCTTTCTTT	CASSIRTGGTEAFF
13	TRBJ2-1	TRBV30	-	TRBD2	TGTGCCTGGAGTTTCCCTAGCGGGGGGTGGCAGTTCTTC	CAWSFPSGGWQFF
13	TRBJ2-3	TRBV3-1	-	TRBD2	TGTGCCAGCGGGACTAGCCTTACAGATACGCAGTATTTT	CASGTSLTDTQYF
14	TRBJ2-4	TRBV29-1	-	-	TGCAGCGTTGAAGTCTTGGGAGGGGGAGATATTCAGTACTTC	CSVEVLGGGDIQYF
16	TRBJ1-1	TRBV6-2/TRBV6-3	few	-	TGTGCCAGCAGTCTCCCTGGCGGGATCCGAAACACTGAAGCTTTCTTT	CASSLPGGIRNTEAFF
16	TRBJ2-5	TRBV7-2	few	TRBD2	TGTGCCAGCAGCTTAATAGTGACGGGGGGTCGAGGGACCCAGTACTTC	CASSLIVTGGRGTQYF
14	TRBJ1-2	TRBV5-1	-	TRBD1	TGCGCCAGCAGCTTACGGGGACAGCTCGTCGGCTACACCTTC	CASSLRGQLVGYTF
12	TRBJ1-5	TRBV2	-	-	TGTGCCAGCAGTGAAGGTCCGCAGCCCCAGCATTTT	CASSEGPQPQHF
15	TRBJ2-2	TRBV24-1	few	TRBD1	TGTGCCACCAGTTTGACAGGGGGCAGAACCGGGGAGCTGTTTTTT	CATSLTGGRTGELFF
16	TRBJ2-2	TRBV12-3/TRBV12-4	few	-	TGTGCCAGCAGATCCCCGGGCCGCCGGGAAACCGGGGAGCTGTTTTTT	CASRSPGRRETGELFF
14	TRBJ2-1	TRBV24-1	few	-	TGTGCCACCTCCGGGGTGAGGTCCTACAATGAGCAGTTCTTC	CATSGVRSYNEQFF
14	TRBJ2-3	TRBV12-3/TRBV12-4	many	-	TGTGCCAGCTCCTACAGCGTTTTCGAGGATACGCAGTATTTT	CASSYSVFEDTQYF
16	TRBJ2-2	TRBV6-1	-	-	TGTGCCAGCAGTGACCTCGGGGGCCTCTCCACCGGGGAGCTGTTTTTT	CASSDLGGLSTGELFF
15	TRBJ2-5	TRBV5-1	-	TRBD2	TGCGCCAGCAGCTTGGGAGCCGGGAGGGGAGAGACCCAGTACTTC	CASSLGAGRGETQYF
15	TRBJ1-1	TRBV21-1	few	-	TGTGCCAGCAGCAAACTCCCCAGAATGAACACTGAAGCTTTCTTT	CASSKLPRMNTEAFF
13	TRBJ1-2	TRBV9	-	-	TGTGCCAGCAGCGCCGAGGGCGCGAGAGGCTACACCTTC	CASSAEGARGYTF
16	TRBJ2-5	TRBV7-3	-	TRBD2	TGTGCCAGCAGGCGGGGACTAGCGGGAGTCCAAGAGACCCAGTACTTC	CASRRGLAGVQETQYF
13	TRBJ1-5	TRBV12-3/TRBV12-4	-	-	TGTGCCAGCAGTTTGCAGGGCCATCAGCCCCAGCATTTT	CASSLQGHQPQHF
15	TRBJ2-7	TRBV5-1	few	-	TGCGCCAGCAGCTTTTCAGGGGCTCCCTCCTACGAGCAGTACTTC	CASSFSGAPSYEQYF
14	TRBJ2-1	TRBV20-1	-	-	TGCAGTGCTAGAGATCAGACCGTAGTACATGAGCAGTTCTTC	CSARDQTVVHEQFF
15	TRBJ2-1	TRBV6-1	few	TRBD2	TGTGCCAGCCCCGGGACTAGCGGGAGTGGCAATGAGCAGTTCTTC	CASPGTSGSGNEQFF
16	TRBJ2-3	TRBV7-9	-	-	TGTGCCAGCAGCTGGAAGAGGGTAGGAGGCACAGATACGCAGTATTTT	CASSWKRVGGTDTQYF
18	TRBJ1-3	TRBV6-5	-	-	TGTGCCAGCAGTTACTCGGGGCAGGGAACCCGCTCTGGAAACACCATATATTTT	CASSYSGQGTRSGNTIYF
14	TRBJ2-1	TRBV5-1	many	TRBD2	TGCGCCAGCAGCCCAGGACTAGCTCCAAATGAGCAGTTCTTC	CASSPGLAPNEQFF
19	TRBJ2-6	TRBV10-3	few	TRBD1	TGTGCCATCAGTCTATCCCCGGACAGGGTAGGCTCTGGGGCCAACGTCCTGACTTTC	CAISLSPDRVGSGANVLTF